The 26 T cell receptor beta chains listed next were all sequenced from one sample in a study of cytomegalovirus exposure and HLA in healthy donors. PCR used 60 Vbeta primers and 13 Jbeta primers. TCRdb's table, derived via immunoSEQ multiplex PCR, lists solely in-frame clones and lacks some. The sample has approximately 100,000 clones, 79% seen once. The specimen was PBMCs. All receptors derive from a female donor in good health and CMV-seropositive.

The V gene is TRBV11-3, the J gene TRBJ2-1, with 9 nucleotides matching TRBD1. Germline V CDR1 and CDR2: SGHNT, YENEEA. V gave up 7 bases and J gave up 5 bases; unmatched junction bases: 12. CDR3 size: 16 residues. CDR3 sequence: CASTWGGDRANNEQFF. For the CDR3, the DNA is TGTGCCAGCACCTGGGGGGGGGACAGGGCGAACAATGAGCAGTTCTTC.

The chain is built from TRBV7-2 and TRBJ2-1; TRBD2 matches 7 bases. V was clipped by 5 bases and J by 8 bases; unmatched bases: 24. The CDR3 consists of 19 residues. CDR1 SGHTA and CDR2 FQGNSA come from the germline V gene. For the CDR3, the DNA is TGTGCCAGCAGCCGGGATCTACTAGCGATTCGGGGAAAGGCTTATGAGCAGTTCTTC. It specifies CASSRDLLAIRGKAYEQFF.

This clone was counted a few times. The chain employs TRBV5-1 and TRBJ1-3; 10 bases are shared with TRBD1. V dropped 2 bases and J dropped 8; count of bases not matched to a gene: 10. Germline lookup yields CDR1 SGHRS and CDR2 YFSETQ. The CDR3 consists of 16 residues. CDR3 coding DNA: TGCGCCAGCAGCTTCTCCGGGGACAGGGGCGTTGACACCATATATTTT. Translated, it gives CASSFSGDRGVDTIYF.

This chain uses TRBV4-1 with TRBJ2-7, with a weak D call TRBD1 (6 bases). CDR3 size: 14 residues. Germline V CDR1 and CDR2: MGHRA, YSYEKL. Trimming left V 0 bases short and J 7 bases short, with 13 bases between. The CDR3 is CASSQEPRGWEQYF. The CDR3 DNA is TGCGCCAGCAGCCAAGAGCCCAGGGGATGGGAGCAGTACTTC.

This clone was detected once. The V gene is TRBV4-1, the J gene TRBJ2-4; a weak D match, TRBD1 (6 bases). The CDR3 length is 17 residues. Germline V CDR1 and CDR2: MGHRA, YSYEKL. V was cut by 2 bases and J by 1 base, with 15 bases left in between. CDR3 sequence reads: CASSQLNRQGAKNIQYF. DNA of the CDR3: TGCGCCAGCAGCCAACTAAACCGGCAGGGGGCCAAAAACATTCAGTACTTC.

V is TRBV7-2 and J is TRBJ1-6; TRBD1 is a possible D gene (5 bases). Germline CDR1 and CDR2: SGHTA and FQGNSA. The CDR3 length is 16 residues. Trimming took off 1 base at V and 10 bases at J, with 17 bases between the two ends. The CDR3 sequence is CASSLVLTGQGSPLHF. The CDR3 region has the DNA TGTGCCAGCAGCTTAGTCCTCACCGGACAAGGATCACCCCTCCACTTT.

This clone was seen a few times. Different DNA sequences within this sample yield the same CDR3. V and J are TRBV6-5 and TRBJ1-1; no definite D call. V lost 5 bases, J lost 1 base, and 8 bases lay in between. Germline CDR1 MNHEY, CDR2 SVGAGI. The CDR3 loop spans 13 amino acids. The CDR3 spells CASSRLGNTEAFF. In DNA form, the CDR3 reads TGTGCCAGCAGTCGACTGGGGAACACTGAAGCTTTCTTT.

There are a few counts of this clone. The rearrangement uses TRBV7-8 and TRBJ2-7; TRBD2 matches at 9 bases. In germline, CDR1 is SGHVS, CDR2 FQNEAQ. Losses at the gene ends were 1 base for V and 9 bases for J; bases not matched to a gene: 16. The CDR3 runs 17 residues. This chain's CDR3 is CASSLGAGGGHLSVQYF. In DNA form, the CDR3 reads TGTGCCAGCAGCTTAGGAGCGGGGGGTGGGCATCTCTCGGTGCAGTACTTC.

The rearrangement joins TRBV2 to TRBJ2-7; 10 nucleotides agree with TRBD2. V shed 6 bases and J 4 bases; nucleotides not matched to a gene: 15. Per germline, CDR1 SNHLY and CDR2 FYNNEI. The CDR3 length is 17 residues. The chain's CDR3 is CASSPRGSSGGRYEQYF. In DNA form, the CDR3 reads TGTGCCAGCAGCCCGAGGGGCTCTAGCGGGGGAAGGTACGAGCAGTACTTC.

The V call is TRBV15, the J call TRBJ1-1; TRBD1 is a possible D gene (5 bases). Germline V gene data show CDR1 as LNHNV and CDR2 as YYDKDF (reference sequence). V was pared by 5 bases and J by 0 bases, with 16 bases between. The CDR3 covers 16 residues. The CDR3 nucleotides are TGTGCCACCAGCGGTGAGACGGACAACATGAACACTGAAGCTTTCTTT. Protein sequence: CATSGETDNMNTEAFF.

About this clone itself: This specimen includes other DNA sequences encoding the same CDR3. This rearrangement joins TRBV18 to TRBJ1-4, with D perhaps matching TRBD1 (6 bases). The CDR3 contains 13 residues. Germline V CDR1 and CDR2: KGHSH, LQKENI. Trimming removed 3 bases at V and 8 bases at J, with 10 bases between. CDR3 DNA sequence: TGTGCCAGCTCACCCGGGCAGGGGGAAAAACTGTTTTTT. Protein: CASSPGQGEKLFF.

V usage is TRBV19 and J usage is TRBJ2-5; 7 bases map to TRBD2. V shed 3 bases, J shed 9 bases, and the junction held 13 bases outside the gene matches. The CDR3 length is 15 residues. Per germline, CDR1 LNHDA and CDR2 SQIVND (reference sequence). CDR3 DNA: TGTGCCAGTAGTATTGGGGGGGGAGACCCTTATCCCCAGTACTTC. Encoded protein: CASSIGGGDPYPQYF. The whole variable domain, filled in from reference TRBV19 and TRBJ2-5, reads DGGITQSPKYLFRKEGQNVTLSCEQNLNHDAMYWYRQDPGQGLRLIYYSQIVNDFQKGDIAEGYSVSREKKESFPLTVTSAQKNPTAFYLCASSIGGGDPYPQYFGPGTRLLVL.

The chain has TRBV29-1 and TRBJ2-5, with 11 positions matching TRBD2. The ends lost 6 bases at V and 5 bases at J; junction bases unmatched: 8. Germline assignment: CDR1 SQVTM and CDR2 ANQGSEA. This CDR3 has 14 residues. The CDR3: CSVVAGGRFETQYF. The CDR3, as DNA: TGCAGCGTAGTAGCGGGGGGGCGCTTTGAGACCCAGTACTTC.

The rearrangement links TRBV6-6 to TRBJ2-7, with D maybe TRBD1 (7 bases). Germline loops: CDR1 MNHNY, CDR2 SVGAGI (reference sequence). CDR3 length equals 13 residues. Trimming pared 7 bases from V and 5 bases from J, leaving 15 bases between. The CDR3, as DNA: TGTGCCAGCAAAACGACAGGGAGGCACGAGCAGTACTTC. Translating it yields CASKTTGRHEQYF.

This chain joins TRBV7-8 and TRBJ2-7, with 7 bases that match TRBD1. CDR3 length: 15 amino acids. Trimming removed 3 bases from V and 0 bases from J; junction bases left unmatched: 5. CDR1 and CDR2 from the germline V gene are SGHVS and FQNEAQ. CDR3 nucleotides: TGTGCCAGCAGCTTCCGACAGGGTCCCTCCTACGAGCAGTACTTC. Translated, it gives CASSFRQGPSYEQYF. The variable domain in full, completed from reference TRBV7-8 and TRBJ2-7, reads GAGVSQSPRYKVAKRGQDVALRCDPISGHVSLFWYQQALGQGPEFLTYFQNEAQLDKSGLPSDRFFAERPEGSVSTLKIQRTQQEDSAVYLCASSFRQGPSYEQYFGPGTRLTVT.

The chain is built from TRBV6-5 and TRBJ1-2; 7 bases map to TRBD1. The germline CDR1 and CDR2 sequences are MNHEY and SVGAGI. V trimming: 8 bases; J trimming: 7 bases; junction bases outside the gene matches: 13. CDR3 length: 14 amino acids. In DNA, the CDR3 is TGTGCCAGCGGCCAGACAGGGACTGTTGGTGGCTACACCTTC. Translation: CASGQTGTVGGYTF.

This clone appeared a single time. The junction differs from germline at one of its ends, possibly a read error. This rearrangement joins TRBV7-9 to TRBJ1-4, with D perhaps matching TRBD1 (5 bases). In germline, CDR1 is SEHNR, CDR2 FQNEAQ (reference sequence). The CDR3 has 15 residues. CDR3 sequence (DNA): TGTTCCAGCAGCCCCGGCCGGGGGATAAATGAAAAACTGTTTTTT. This sequence encodes CSSSPGRGINEKLFF.

This sequence joins TRBV2 and TRBJ1-5, with D possibly being TRBD1 (6 bases). CDR1 is SNHLY, CDR2 FYNNEI, per germline. The CDR3 has 15 amino acids. V was pared by 1 base and J by 0 bases, with 7 bases between. The CDR3 bases are TGTGCCAGCAGTGAAGACAGGGTTAGCAATCAGCCCCAGCATTTT. As protein: CASSEDRVSNQPQHF.

The chain combines TRBV11-2 with TRBJ2-1; 13 nucleotides match TRBD2. CDR1 and CDR2 from the germline V gene are SGHAT and FQNNGV. CDR3 length: 17 amino acids. V was pared by 5 bases and J by 3 bases, with 7 bases of the junction left unmatched. The CDR3 DNA is TGTGCCAGCAGCGGAGGGCGGACTAGCGGGGGCTACAATGAGCAGTTCTTC. This sequence encodes CASSGGRTSGGYNEQFF.

The chain has TRBV7-6 and TRBJ2-7; 10 bases map to TRBD2. The germline V gene has CDR1 SGHVS and CDR2 FNYEAQ. This CDR3 has 15 amino acids. V dropped 5 bases and J dropped 5; count of bases not matched to a gene: 9. The CDR3 coding sequence is TGTGCCAGCAGCCGAGTGGGGGGACTAGCGAACGAGCAGTACTTC. Translated: CASSRVGGLANEQYF. Combining the CDR3 with reference TRBV7-6 and TRBJ2-7 gives the whole variable domain GAGVSQSPRYKVTKRGQDVALRCDPISGHVSLYWYRQALGQGPEFLTYFNYEAQQDKSGLPNDRFSAERPEGSISTLTIQRTEQRDSAMYRCASSRVGGLANEQYFGPGTRLTVT.

The V call is TRBV5-6, the J call TRBJ1-6, with 8 bases aligning to TRBD1. CDR1 SGHDT and CDR2 YYEEEE come from the germline V gene. J gave up 9 bases and V 0 bases, and 11 bases lay outside the gene matches. The CDR3 extends over 17 amino acids. CDR3 protein: CASSLAPQGGPVSPLHF. The DNA of the CDR3 is TGTGCCAGCAGCTTGGCCCCACAGGGGGGGCCTGTTTCACCCCTCCACTTT. The full variable domain, in which reference TRBV5-6 and TRBJ1-6 provide the parts outside the CDR3, is DAGVTQSPTHLIKTRGQQVTLRCSPKSGHDTVSWYQQALGQGPQFIFQYYEEEERQRGNFPDRFSGHQFPNYSSELNVNALLLGDSALYLCASSLAPQGGPVSPLHFGNGTRLTVT.

V is TRBV6-1 and J is TRBJ2-3; TRBD2 agrees at 7 bases. V shed 4 bases, J shed 1 base, and the junction held 2 bases outside the gene matches. Germline V gene sequence: CDR1 MNHNS, CDR2 SASEGT. The CDR3 length is 14 residues. The CDR3 DNA reads as TGTGCCAGCAGTGCTACTAGCGGCACAGATACGCAGTATTTT. Its translation is CASSATSGTDTQYF.

On this clone itself: Compared with germline, one end of the junction differs, possibly owing to a read error. V usage is TRBV7-9 and J usage is TRBJ1-5; D remains ambiguous. CDR3 length: 14 residues. In germline, CDR1 is SEHNR, CDR2 FQNEAQ (reference sequence). The CDR3 spells CSSSSYGGNQPQHF. The CDR3 DNA sequence: TGTTCCAGCAGCTCGTACGGGGGCAATCAGCCCCAGCATTTT.

CDR3 coding DNA: TGTGCCAGCAGCTCAGAGGGGGTTGCCCCTTACACTGAAGCTTTCTTT. It is translated as CASSSEGVAPYTEAFF. The rearrangement links TRBV5-4 to TRBJ1-1; TRBD1 might be the D (6 bases). Trimming removed 3 bases at V and 3 bases at J, with 18 bases between. The CDR3 extends over 16 amino acids. The V gene's germline CDR1 is SGHNT and CDR2 YYREEE (reference sequence).

The chain carries TRBV5-6 and TRBJ1-2, with 8 bases lining up with TRBD1. CDR3 length: 15 amino acids. In germline, CDR1 is SGHDT, CDR2 YYEEEE. The V gene end was trimmed by 0 bases and the J gene end by 4 bases; junction bases not matched to a gene: 5. CDR3 bases: TGTGCCAGCAGCTTGGTTCAGGGGGCGGTCTATGGCTACACCTTC. Translated: CASSLVQGAVYGYTF.

This chain uses TRBV15 with TRBJ2-5, with 8 bases that match TRBD1. This CDR3 is built from 14 residues. Trimming at V came to 2 bases and at J to 5 bases, leaving 4 bases not matched to a gene. Germline V gene data show CDR1 as LNHNV and CDR2 as YYDKDF (reference sequence). This CDR3 is CATSRTGGWETQYF. In DNA, the CDR3 is TGTGCCACCAGCAGAACAGGGGGGTGGGAGACCCAGTACTTC.